This TCR beta chain derives from a study of blood T cell repertoires in COVID-19. Whole-study context: COVID-19 samples from acute and convalescent phases originated in the United States, Italy and Spain. PBMCs, B-cell-depleted T cells, or T cells provided the cDNA or gDNA that made up the material.

Participants had their cohort set by participant-reported clinical history. Libraries were prepared by immunoSEQ multiplex PCR; TCRdb keeps only in-frame clonotypes and omits some of them. This sample has roughly 250,000 clones; roughly 87% occur once, and the top ten carry around 6%. Germline CDR1 reads MGHRA; CDR2 reads YSYEKL. V lost 8 bases to trimming and J lost 4 bases; unmatched junction nucleotides: 12. The CDR3 has 15 residues. Sequenced: PBMCs or T cells enriched from blood (not recorded which). The origin of this receptor is a woman aged 25 to 39 with acute COVID-19. J is TRBJ2-7 and V is TRBV4-1; 9 bases are shared with TRBD1. CDR3 loop: CASQQTGGVEYEQYF. The CDR3 bases are TGCGCCAGCCAACAGACAGGGGGAGTAGAATACGAGCAGTACTTC.